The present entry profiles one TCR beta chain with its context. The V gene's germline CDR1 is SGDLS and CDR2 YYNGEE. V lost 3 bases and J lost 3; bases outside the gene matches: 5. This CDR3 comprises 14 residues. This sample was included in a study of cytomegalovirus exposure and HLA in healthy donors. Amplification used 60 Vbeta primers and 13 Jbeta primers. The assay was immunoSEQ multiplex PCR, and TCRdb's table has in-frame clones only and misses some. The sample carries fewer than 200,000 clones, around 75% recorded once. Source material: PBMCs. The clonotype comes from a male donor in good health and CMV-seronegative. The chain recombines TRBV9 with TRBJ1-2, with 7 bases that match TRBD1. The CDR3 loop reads CASSAWDSDYGYTF. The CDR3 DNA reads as TGTGCCAGCAGCGCTTGGGACAGCGACTATGGCTACACCTTC.